Presented here are 18 T cell receptor beta chains from one specimen sequenced in a study of tumor-infiltrating lymphocytes in primary liver carcinoma. Unsorted whole blood yielded blood RNA, and germline DNA was extracted as well. From about 0.5 ug of total RNA, TCR beta-specific cDNA was reverse-transcribed using a constant-region primer. Slightly modified ARM-PCR with three nested multiplex PCR rounds yielded TCR beta libraries. In the first two PCR rounds, TRBV1-TRBV30 forward primers were paired with a C-beta reverse primer, and each round lasted 10 cycles. TCRdb called the multiplex PCR reads again in MiXCR, with one record for every CDR3 protein. Of about 320,000 distinct CDR3 sequences listed, more than 55% are singletons. The sample taken for sequencing was peripheral blood. Receptor source: a man aged 40-49 years with primary liver carcinoma and hepatitis B virus infection.

Points on this clonotype: Because it lacks the conserved phenylalanine or tryptophan at the end, this CDR3 is likely a read error. The chain has TRBV29-1 and TRBJ2-7; 11 nucleotides match TRBD2. The CDR3 has 13 amino acids. CDR1 and CDR2 (germline): SQVTM, ANQGSEA. V dropped 5 bases and J dropped 4; count of bases not matched to a gene: 4. CDR3 in DNA: TGCAGCGTTTCTAGCGGGAGGAGATACGAGCAGTACTCC. Translation: CSVSSGRRYEQYS.

V is TRBV28 and J is TRBJ1-2; 9 bases are shared with TRBD1. CDR1 and CDR2 from the germline V gene are MDHEN and SYDVKM. With V trimmed by 8 bases and J by 7 bases, 8 bases remained unmatched. The CDR3 totals 13 residues. This CDR3 is CASRTGGWVGYTF. CDR3 coding DNA: TGTGCCAGCCGTACAGGGGGCTGGGTTGGCTACACCTTC.

This clonotype is a singleton in its sample. A read error may be the cause here, since a much bigger clone is one base away. The chain carries TRBV6-1 and TRBJ2-2, with D maybe TRBD2 (5 bases). The germline V gene has CDR1 MNHNS and CDR2 SASEGT. The CDR3 sequence is 15 residues long. Trimming pared 7 bases from V and 4 bases from J, leaving 16 bases between. The CDR3 bases are TGTGCCAGCACCCAGGACTGGGTATCCACCGGGGAGCTGTTTTTT. Protein: CASTQDWVSTGELFF.

The rearrangement joins TRBV11-3 to TRBJ2-1; no definite D call. The germline V gene has CDR1 SGHNT and CDR2 YENEEA. CDR3 size: 15 residues. Trimming took off 4 bases at V and 1 base at J, with 11 bases between the two ends. Here the CDR3 DNA reads TGTGCCAGCAGCTCATTAGAGGAGTCCTACAATGAGCAGTTCTTC. Protein sequence: CASSSLEESYNEQFF.

On this clonotype: An end of the junction differs from the germline gene, which may be a read error. The CDR3 here is CATRQRGEQSF. The CDR3 nucleotides read TGCGCCACCAGACAAAGGGGTGAGCAGTCCTTC. V usage is TRBV24-1 and J usage is TRBJ2-1; possibly TRBD1 for D (5 bases). CDR1 KGHDR and CDR2 SFDVKD come from the germline V gene. The CDR3 extends over 11 amino acids.

A remark on this clonotype: This is likely a read error, given that the CDR3 carries no conserved phenylalanine or tryptophan at its end. The chain couples TRBV6-6 to TRBJ2-2, with 13 bases aligning to TRBD2. The CDR3 contains 20 residues. Germline assignment: CDR1 MNHNY and CDR2 SVGAGI (reference sequence). V lost 5 bases to trimming and J lost 0 bases; unmatched junction nucleotides: 12. CDR3 amino acids: CASSPLVGLAGPTNTGELFL. The DNA of the CDR3 is TGTGCCAGCAGTCCGCTCGTGGGACTAGCGGGGCCAACGAACACCGGGGAGCTGTTTTTG.

Notes on this clonotype: A much larger clone differs by one base, so this may be a read error. The CDR3 does not end in the conserved phenylalanine or tryptophan, so this is likely a read error. The chain couples TRBV5-4 to TRBJ2-5; the D call may be TRBD1 or TRBD2 (5 bases each). Germline CDR1 SGHNT, CDR2 YYREEE (reference sequence). V lost 2 bases and J lost 4, with 15 bases in between. CDR3 length: 15 amino acids. The CDR3 DNA reads TGTGCCAGCAGCTTACACTCCGGGACGCGAGAGACCCAGTACTCC. Translated: CASSLHSGTRETQYS.

This clonotype has more than one count but fewer than ten. The V and J genes are TRBV7-9 and TRBJ1-5, with D possibly matching TRBD1 (6 bases). Per germline, CDR1 SEHNR and CDR2 FQNEAQ (reference sequence). The CDR3 is 15 residues long. Trimming stripped 3 bases from V and 1 base from J, with 10 bases between. CDR3 amino acids: CASSFEGGSNQPQHF. The CDR3 DNA reads as TGTGCCAGCAGCTTTGAAGGGGGAAGCAATCAGCCCCAGCATTTT.

The CDR3 sequence is CASSRRTVLNTEAFF. DNA of the CDR3: TGTGCCAGCAGCAGAAGGACAGTGTTGAACACTGAAGCTTTCTTT. This rearrangement joins TRBV5-6 to TRBJ1-1; perhaps TRBD1 as D (6 bases). CDR1 SGHDT and CDR2 YYEEEE come from the germline V gene. The CDR3 is made up of 15 amino acids. V was clipped by 4 bases and J by 0 bases, with 13 bases between them.

This clonotype showed up just once. Germline is not matched at one junction end, which may reflect a read error. The V call is TRBV5-1, the J call TRBJ1-1, with D unclear. Germline V CDR1 and CDR2: SGHRS, YFSETQ. The CDR3 totals 15 residues. This chain's CDR3 is CASSLVLCLNTEAFF. Written as DNA, the CDR3 is TGCGCCAGCAGCTTGGTCCTCTGCTTGAACACTGAGGCTTTCTTT. The full variable domain, rest sourced from reference TRBV5-1 and TRBJ1-1, is KAGVTQTPRYLIKTRGQQVTLSCSPISGHRSVSWYQQTPGQGLQFLFEYFSETQRNKGNFPGRFSGRQFSNSRSEMNVSTLELGDSALYLCASSLVLCLNTEAFFGQGTRLTVV.

The chain is built from TRBV24-1 and TRBJ2-1, with a possible D match to TRBD2 (6 bases). V was clipped by 5 bases and J by 7 bases, with 14 bases between them. Germline-derived CDR1 and CDR2 are KGHDR and SFDVKD. The CDR3 consists of 14 residues. The CDR3 DNA reads as TGTGCCACCAGTGCTCGAGGCGGGATTAATGAGCAGTTCTTC. Its protein product is CATSARGGINEQFF.

Note on this clonotype: Its ends do not fully match the called genes, so a read error is possible. The chain combines TRBV5-1 with TRBJ1-1, with a tentative D call TRBD1 (6 bases). This CDR3 region has 15 residues. The germline gives CDR1 SGHRS, CDR2 YFSETQ. The CDR3 nucleotides read TGCACCAGCAGGGGAACGGGGGGGAAGAACACTGAAGCTTTCTTC. Protein product: CTSRGTGGKNTEAFF.

Only a few counts were recorded for this clonotype. This chain connects TRBV11-2 to TRBJ1-5; possibly TRBD1 for D (6 bases). Germline loops: CDR1 SGHAT, CDR2 FQNNGV. The CDR3 contains 16 residues. Trimming shortened V by 5 bases and J by 2 bases, and 16 bases separated the two germline ends. The CDR3 reads CASSETGGAGNQPQHF. The CDR3 DNA reads TGTGCCAGCAGCGAAACGGGGGGCGCGGGCAATCAGCCCCAGCATTTT.

The chain recombines TRBV10-3 with TRBJ2-1; TRBD2 agrees at 8 bases. The CDR3 is 18 amino acids. J was trimmed by 8 bases and V by 8 bases; bases with no gene match: 23. Germline CDR1 reads ENHRY; CDR2 reads SYGVKD. This chain's CDR3 is CAISSVTSGRTRSYEQFF. The CDR3 DNA is TGTGCCATCTCGTCAGTCACAAGCGGGAGAACCCGTTCATATGAGCAGTTCTTC.

The table lists this clonotype with a count of one. Given a much more abundant clone one base away, this may be a read error. V gene TRBV12-3 or TRBV12-4 combines with J gene TRBJ2-3; no definite D call. The CDR3 length is 15 residues. Trimming shortened V by 2 bases and J by 5 bases, and 14 bases separated the two germline ends. The DNA of the CDR3 is TGTGCCAGCAGTTTATGCGAGACAAGGAGAGATACGCAGTATTTT. Residues: CASSLCETRRDTQYF.

Of note for this clonotype: A read error may account for a junction end that differs from germline. J is TRBJ2-3 and V is TRBV12-5; possible D gene TRBD2, 5 bases. Germline values: CDR1 LGHNT, CDR2 FRNRAP. The CDR3 length is 14 residues. CDR3 protein: CTSAFTTSTDTQYF. The CDR3 bases are TGTACTAGTGCGTTCACAACTAGCACAGATACGCAGTATTTT.

In regard to this clonotype: The missing conserved phenylalanine or tryptophan at the end of this CDR3 makes a read error likely. This chain connects TRBV28 to TRBJ1-1, with D perhaps matching TRBD1 (5 bases). V lost 5 bases to trimming and J lost 11 bases, with 12 bases between them. The length of the CDR3 is 11 residues. In germline, CDR1 is MDHEN, CDR2 SYDVKM. The CDR3 coding sequence is TGTGCCAGCAGTGGTTCAGGGAGGGCTTTCATT. Protein sequence: CASSGSGRAFI.

Turning to this clonotype: Its ends do not fully match the called genes, so a read error is possible. This chain links TRBV11-2 with TRBJ2-2; perhaps TRBD2 as D (5 bases). The CDR3 is 16 residues long. The germline CDR1 and CDR2 sequences are SGHAT and FQNNGV. CDR3: CASSAGREGQPGELFF. Written as DNA, the CDR3 is TGTGCCAGCAGCGCCGGTAGGGAAGGGCAGCCCGGGGAACTGTTTTTT.